A single sample gave rise to the 29 T cell receptor beta chains below, sequenced in a study of Ad26.COV2.S vaccination and SARS-CoV-2 variants. The repertoire was sequenced with immunoSEQ multiplex PCR; TCRdb's copy has only in-frame clones and lacks some. The sample consists of tens of thousands of clones, roughly 83% of them appearing once. Here the sequenced sample was peripheral blood, taken after recovery from COVID-19. These receptors were collected from a human donor who had recovered from COVID-19.

J is TRBJ1-1 and V is TRBV30, with D hard to call. Germline CDR1 GTSNPN, CDR2 SVGIG (reference sequence). The CDR3 is 16 residues long. Trimming stripped 4 bases from V and 5 bases from J, with 23 bases between. The CDR3 region has the DNA TGTGCCTGGATCCAAAACCGGGAAGCTAGAAGGACTGAAGCTTTCTTT. This sequence encodes CAWIQNREARRTEAFF.

The CDR3 is CASSYSVRASGNTIYF. CDR3 coding DNA: TGTGCCAGCAGTTACTCGGTCAGGGCCTCTGGAAACACCATATATTTT. The rearrangement joins TRBV6-5 to TRBJ1-3; D is perhaps TRBD1 (5 bases). Trimming took 0 bases from V and 0 from J, leaving 9 bases between them. Germline values: CDR1 MNHEY, CDR2 SVGAGI. The CDR3 is made up of 16 amino acids.

The rearrangement joins TRBV3-1 (or the pseudogene TRBV3-2) to TRBJ2-1, with 10 nucleotides matching TRBD2. The J segment lost 7 bases and the V segment lost 4 bases, leaving 4 bases of the junction unmatched. The CDR3 spans 14 residues. CDR1 LGHDT and CDR2 YNNKEL come from the germline V gene (reference sequence). The CDR3 protein is CASSRLAGKNEQFF. CDR3 bases: TGTGCCAGCAGCCGACTAGCGGGTAAAAATGAGCAGTTCTTC.

The chain joins TRBV19 to TRBJ1-3; D is uncertain. CDR3 length equals 17 residues. CDR1 is LNHDA, CDR2 SQIVND, per germline (reference sequence). The germline V and J ends were trimmed by 2 bases and 1 base, with 15 bases remaining between them. CDR3 protein: CASSISGGPGSGNTIYF. The CDR3 DNA reads TGTGCCAGTAGTATATCCGGAGGACCCGGGTCTGGAAACACCATATATTTT.

This clone was detected only once. CDR3 region: CASSQEGWATF. The CDR3 DNA reads as TGCGCCAGCAGCCAAGAAGGATGGGCCACCTTC. The chain has TRBV4-1 and TRBJ1-2; D uncertain. V was trimmed by 0 bases and J by 13 bases, leaving 9 bases between them. The CDR3 is 11 residues long. From germline, CDR1 is MGHRA and CDR2 YSYEKL.

The rearrangement uses TRBV19 and TRBJ1-2; 10 bases map to TRBD1. Germline CDR1 LNHDA, CDR2 SQIVND (reference sequence). The CDR3 is 16 amino acids. J gave up 4 bases and V 5 bases, and 10 bases lay outside the gene matches. The CDR3 is CASSQTPGQGIYGYTF. CDR3 bases: TGTGCCAGTAGTCAAACACCGGGACAGGGGATCTATGGCTACACCTTC. The full variable domain, in which reference TRBV19 and TRBJ1-2 provide the parts outside the CDR3, is DGGITQSPKYLFRKEGQNVTLSCEQNLNHDAMYWYRQDPGQGLRLIYYSQIVNDFQKGDIAEGYSVSREKKESFPLTVTSAQKNPTAFYLCASSQTPGQGIYGYTFGSGTRLTVV.

The genes are TRBV11-2 and TRBJ2-3; 8 positions agree with TRBD1. Looked up from germline, CDR1 is SGHAT and CDR2 is FQNNGV. J gave up 7 bases and V 6 bases, and 6 bases lay outside the gene matches. This CDR3 region has 13 residues. Here the CDR3 reads CASSPGGVNTQYF. The CDR3 DNA reads as TGTGCCAGCAGTCCAGGGGGCGTAAATACGCAGTATTTT.

This chain joins TRBV2 and TRBJ2-2; TRBD1 matches 11 bases. V was clipped by 7 bases and J by 5 bases; unmatched bases: 3. Germline V gene lookup returns CDR1 SNHLY and CDR2 FYNNEI. This CDR3 is 14 amino acids long. The chain's CDR3 is CASMDRGRTGELFF. The CDR3, as DNA: TGTGCCAGCATGGACAGGGGGCGTACCGGGGAGCTGTTTTTT.

This clone has only a few counts. The CDR3 DNA is TGTGCCAGCAGACCCGGGACTAGCGGGGGAGTACAGTTCTTC. This sequence encodes CASRPGTSGGVQFF. V is TRBV2 and J is TRBJ2-1, with 14 positions matching TRBD2. The CDR3 totals 14 residues. Per the germline V gene, CDR1 is SNHLY and CDR2 is FYNNEI. The trim removed 6 bases at V and 13 bases at J, leaving 8 bases unmatched. The full variable domain, with the rest looked up from reference TRBV2 and TRBJ2-1, is EPEVTQTPSHQVTQMGQEVILRCVPISNHLYFYWYRQILGQKVEFLVSFYNNEISEKSEIFDDQFSVERPDGSNFTLKIRSTKLEDSAMYFCASRPGTSGGVQFFGPGTRLTVL.

This rearrangement joins TRBV12-3 or TRBV12-4 to TRBJ2-7; either TRBD1 or TRBD2 may fit D (5 bases each). V shed 4 bases and J shed 1 base, with 8 bases lying between them. The length of the CDR3 is 13 residues. The CDR3 reads CASSWDGSYEQYF. As DNA, the CDR3 is TGTGCCAGCAGTTGGGACGGATCCTACGAGCAGTACTTC.

The rearrangement links TRBV29-1 to TRBJ1-1; unclear D gene. The CDR3 runs to 15 residues. Germline V gene data show CDR1 as SQVTM and CDR2 as ANQGSEA. V gave up 8 bases and J gave up 6 bases, with 25 bases separating them. CDR3: CSTAISTIYGAEAFF. CDR3 DNA sequence: TGCAGCACCGCCATCTCGACTATCTACGGGGCTGAAGCTTTCTTT.

Here the CDR3 reads CAIGLADTQYF. The DNA of the CDR3 is TGTGCCATCGGTTTAGCAGATACGCAGTATTTT. The chain links TRBV10-3 to TRBJ2-3; no definite D call. With 8 bases removed from V and 4 bases from J, the gap between germline ends came to 7 bases. Germline V CDR1 and CDR2: ENHRY, SYGVKD. There are 11 residues in the CDR3.

V usage is TRBV11-2 and J usage is TRBJ2-7; D is perhaps TRBD2 (6 bases). This CDR3 spans 13 amino acids. Germline V gives CDR1 SGHAT, CDR2 FQNNGV. The germline V and J ends were trimmed by 5 bases and 2 bases, with 10 bases remaining between them. The CDR3 DNA reads as TGTGCCAGCAGCGGGGACTTTACCTACGAGCAGTACTTC. This encodes CASSGDFTYEQYF.

The chain has TRBV15 and TRBJ1-4; weak D call: TRBD1 (6 bases). The CDR3 has 16 amino acids. Trimming shortened V by 0 bases and J by 8 bases, and 16 bases separated the two germline ends. From germline, CDR1 is LNHNV and CDR2 YYDKDF (reference sequence). This CDR3 reads CATSRETPRGSEKLFF. In DNA form, the CDR3 reads TGTGCCACCAGCAGAGAAACCCCTAGGGGGTCCGAAAAACTGTTTTTT.

This clone turned up a few times. V and J are TRBV5-1 and TRBJ1-4; D gene uncertain. The CDR3 covers 15 residues. In germline, CDR1 is SGHRS, CDR2 YFSETQ. Trimming removed 0 bases from V and 0 bases from J, with 6 bases in between. The CDR3 loop is CASSLGSATNEKLFF. DNA for the CDR3: TGCGCCAGCAGCTTGGGAAGTGCAACTAATGAAAAACTGTTTTTT.

V gene TRBV10-3 combines with J gene TRBJ2-7; tentatively, D is TRBD1 or TRBD2 (5 bases each). The CDR3 length is 13 residues. Trimming took 3 bases from V and 4 from J, leaving 10 bases between them. The germline gives CDR1 ENHRY, CDR2 SYGVKD. CDR3 loop: CAISEGDVYEQYV. The CDR3 bases are TGTGCCATCAGTGAAGGGGACGTATACGAGCAGTACGTC.

This clone was recorded only once. The rearrangement links TRBV18 to TRBJ1-6, with 7 bases matching TRBD1. Germline V gives CDR1 KGHSH, CDR2 LQKENI. This CDR3 contains 15 residues. V gave up 3 bases and J gave up 7 bases; unmatched junction bases: 6. The CDR3 protein is CASSPPGQTNSPLHF. In DNA, the CDR3 is TGTGCCAGCTCACCCCCGGGACAGACGAATTCACCCCTCCACTTT.

The chain joins TRBV15 to TRBJ2-3; tentatively, D is TRBD1 (5 bases). Deletions cut 5 bases from V and 0 bases from J, with 9 bases between. CDR3 length: 14 residues. Germline V gives CDR1 LNHNV, CDR2 YYDKDF (reference sequence). CDR3: CATSVRQSTDTQYF. The DNA of the CDR3 is TGTGCCACCAGCGTAAGACAGAGCACAGATACGCAGTATTTT.

This chain connects TRBV6-6 to TRBJ1-5; D possibly corresponds to TRBD1 (5 bases). Germline lookup yields CDR1 MNHNY and CDR2 SVGAGI (reference sequence). Trimming pared 5 bases from V and 1 base from J, leaving 18 bases between. This CDR3 contains 17 residues. The CDR3 protein is CASSPLGGRVSNQPQHF. The CDR3, as DNA: TGTGCCAGCAGTCCCCTCGGGGGACGCGTGAGCAATCAGCCCCAGCATTTT.

The gene calls are TRBV7-9 and TRBJ2-3; D possibly uses TRBD1 or TRBD2 (5 bases each). The germline V and J ends were trimmed by 8 bases and 2 bases, with 20 bases remaining between them. From germline, CDR1 is SEHNR and CDR2 FQNEAQ (reference sequence). This CDR3 is 16 amino acids long. CDR3 sequence (DNA): TGTGCCAGCCCCGACACTGACCGGGACGTCACAGATACGCAGTATTTT. This codes for CASPDTDRDVTDTQYF.

The CDR3 loop reads CASRGGQLNTEAFF. The CDR3, as DNA: TGTGCCAGCAGGGGGGGACAGCTGAACACTGAAGCTTTCTTT. The chain combines TRBV6-5 with TRBJ1-1; 7 positions agree with TRBD1. The length of the CDR3 is 14 residues. J lost 0 bases, V lost 6 bases, and 4 bases had no gene match. CDR1 and CDR2 (germline): MNHEY, SVGAGI.

The CDR3 protein is CAIEYGLAGEREQFF. CDR3 DNA sequence: TGTGCCATCGAGTATGGACTAGCGGGAGAACGGGAGCAGTTCTTC. The gene calls are TRBV21-1 and TRBJ2-1; the table assigns TRBD2, which was not confirmed against the DNA. TRBV21-1 is described as a pseudogene. This CDR3 has 15 amino acids.

The V gene is TRBV29-1, the J gene TRBJ1-1, with D hard to call. Per the germline V gene, CDR1 is SQVTM and CDR2 is ANQGSEA. The CDR3 contains 10 residues. Trimming left V 4 bases short and J 8 bases short, with 8 bases between. The CDR3 coding sequence is TGCAGCGTTGGCCCAGCAGAAGCTTTCTTT. This encodes CSVGPAEAFF.

This clone has just a few counts. The genes are TRBV11-2 and TRBJ2-1; no reliable D call. CDR3 length: 15 residues. The V gene's germline CDR1 is SGHAT and CDR2 FQNNGV. V was shortened by 0 bases and J by 0 bases, with 6 bases between the two germline ends. The CDR3 here is CASSLDLSSYNEQFF. CDR3 nucleotides: TGTGCCAGCAGCTTAGATCTGAGCTCCTACAATGAGCAGTTCTTC.

The chain recombines TRBV5-1 with TRBJ2-1; either TRBD1 or TRBD2 may supply D (6 bases each). This CDR3 spans 14 amino acids. CDR1 is SGHRS and CDR2 is YFSETQ in the germline V gene. V lost 5 bases and J 2 bases, leaving 11 bases between the germline ends. CDR3 nucleotide sequence: TGCGCCAGCAGTTGGGGGGACACCTACAATGAGCAGTTCTTC. Translation: CASSWGDTYNEQFF.

This clone was seen more than once but under ten times. The chain is built from TRBV20-1 and TRBJ1-1, with a weak D call TRBD1 (5 bases). V gave up 1 base and J gave up 7 bases, with 7 bases separating them. The CDR3 consists of 11 residues. Germline CDR1 reads DFQATT; CDR2 reads SNEGSKA (reference sequence). The CDR3 bases are TGCAGTGCTAGAGCAGGGAATGAAGCTTTCTTT. Its translation is CSARAGNEAFF.

The rearrangement links TRBV5-1 to TRBJ1-4, with unresolved D. CDR1 SGHRS and CDR2 YFSETQ come from the germline V gene. The CDR3 is made up of 12 amino acids. Trimming removed 2 bases at V and 8 bases at J, with 7 bases between. CDR3 coding DNA: TGCGCCAGCAGCTTCGAGGGCGAAAAACTGTTTTTT. Translation: CASSFEGEKLFF. Together with reference TRBV5-1 and TRBJ1-4, the CDR3 gives the full variable domain: KAGVTQTPRYLIKTRGQQVTLSCSPISGHRSVSWYQQTPGQGLQFLFEYFSETQRNKGNFPGRFSGRQFSNSRSEMNVSTLELGDSALYLCASSFEGEKLFFGSGTQLSVL.

V usage is TRBV5-1 and J usage is TRBJ2-5; D is possibly TRBD1 or TRBD2 (5 bases each). The germline V gene encodes CDR1 SGHRS and CDR2 YFSETQ. V lost 6 bases to trimming and J lost 0 bases, with 12 bases between them. The CDR3 totals 14 residues. The CDR3 loop is CASNRRGDQETQYF. The CDR3, as DNA: TGCGCCAGCAACAGACGGGGCGACCAAGAGACCCAGTACTTC. Based on the CDR3 plus reference TRBV5-1 and TRBJ2-5, the full variable domain is KAGVTQTPRYLIKTRGQQVTLSCSPISGHRSVSWYQQTPGQGLQFLFEYFSETQRNKGNFPGRFSGRQFSNSRSEMNVSTLELGDSALYLCASNRRGDQETQYFGPGTRLLVL.

The chain is built from TRBV7-8 and TRBJ2-7; D is unclear. The ends were cut back, 1 base at V and 2 bases at J, with 15 bases in the middle. CDR1 and CDR2 (germline): SGHVS, FQNEAQ. This CDR3 has 16 amino acids. CDR3 residues: CASSLVGGTYTYEQYF. The DNA of the CDR3 is TGTGCCAGCAGCTTAGTTGGCGGAACCTATACCTACGAGCAGTACTTC.